The following is a TCR beta chain sequence with its context. Its matching antigen is unknown. This record belongs to a study of shared clonotypes between healthy human individuals. Background on the study: Each donor contributed plates that comprised three CD4 naive, three CD4 memory, two CD8 naive and one CD8 memory. Study results and caveats: As a rule, naive subsets had a larger estimated richness than memory subsets.

The protocol was immunoSEQ multiplex PCR, while the TCRdb copy is restricted to in-frame clones and leaves out a portion. The data hold roughly 2 million clones, with approximately 95% observed a single time. Sequences were obtained from naive CD4+ T cells sorted from blood. As for subset: CD45RA+ positively selected. This TCR derives from a man in his late teens or twenties in good health.

The CDR3 DNA sequence: TGTGCCAGCAGTCTTCAGGGGGCTGGGTATGGCTACACCTTC. Translated, it gives CASSLQGAGYGYTF. This rearrangement joins TRBV9 to TRBJ1-2, with 8 bases lining up with TRBD1. This CDR3 spans 14 amino acids. The germline V gene has CDR1 SGDLS and CDR2 YYNGEE. V lost 5 bases and J lost 5; bases outside the gene matches: 8.